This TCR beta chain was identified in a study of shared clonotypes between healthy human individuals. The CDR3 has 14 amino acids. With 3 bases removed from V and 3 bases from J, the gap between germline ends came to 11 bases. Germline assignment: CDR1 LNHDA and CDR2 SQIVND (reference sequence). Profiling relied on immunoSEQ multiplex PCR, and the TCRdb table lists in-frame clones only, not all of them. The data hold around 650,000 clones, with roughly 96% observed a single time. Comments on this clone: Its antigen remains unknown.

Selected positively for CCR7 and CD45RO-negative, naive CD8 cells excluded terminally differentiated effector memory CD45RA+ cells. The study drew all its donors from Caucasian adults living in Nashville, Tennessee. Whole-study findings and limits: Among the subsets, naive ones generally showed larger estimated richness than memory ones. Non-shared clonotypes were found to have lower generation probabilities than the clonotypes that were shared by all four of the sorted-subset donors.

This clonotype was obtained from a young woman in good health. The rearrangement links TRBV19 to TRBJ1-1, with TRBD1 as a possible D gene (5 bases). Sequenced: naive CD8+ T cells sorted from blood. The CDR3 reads CASSILIGDTEAFF. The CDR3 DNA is TGTGCCAGTAGTATTCTCATAGGGGACACTGAAGCTTTCTTT.